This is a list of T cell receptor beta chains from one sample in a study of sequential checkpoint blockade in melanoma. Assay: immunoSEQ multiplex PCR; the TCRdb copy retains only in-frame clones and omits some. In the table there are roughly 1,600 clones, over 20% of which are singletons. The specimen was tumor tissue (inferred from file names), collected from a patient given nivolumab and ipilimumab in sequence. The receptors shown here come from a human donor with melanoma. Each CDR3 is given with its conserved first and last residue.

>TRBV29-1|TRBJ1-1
CSVERSAGTEAFF
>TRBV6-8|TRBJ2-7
CASSYVDSYEQYF
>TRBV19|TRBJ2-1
CASSIGYNEQFF
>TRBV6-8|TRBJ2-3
CASGPLGGGTDTQYF
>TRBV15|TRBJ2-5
CATSSPGWSETQYF
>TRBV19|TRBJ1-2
CASSIDRAGDENTF
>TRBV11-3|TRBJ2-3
CASSRDRAADTQYF
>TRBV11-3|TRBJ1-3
CASSVSGGRATSGNTIYF
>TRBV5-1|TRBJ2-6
CASSLVTGPSSGANVLTF
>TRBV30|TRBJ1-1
CAWRPGTGYAFF
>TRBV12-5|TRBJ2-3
CASTAGDTQYF
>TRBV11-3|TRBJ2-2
CASSYLGGRDTGELFF
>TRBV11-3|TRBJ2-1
CASSSLALRGAAEQFF
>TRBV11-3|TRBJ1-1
CASSFRRMNTEAFF
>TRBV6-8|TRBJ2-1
CASSAGQHEQFF
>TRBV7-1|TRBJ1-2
CASSLNAGYGYTF
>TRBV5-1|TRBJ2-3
CASSLDGRLDTQYF
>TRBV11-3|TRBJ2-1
CASSLMGLAGVEQFF
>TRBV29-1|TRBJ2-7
CSVEQGPYEQYF
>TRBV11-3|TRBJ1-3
CASSLAGPGSGNTIYF
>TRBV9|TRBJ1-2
CASSPRGGQGYTF
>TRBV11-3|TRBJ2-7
CASSLGVGARYEQYF
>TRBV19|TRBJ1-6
CASRGTGPSPLHF
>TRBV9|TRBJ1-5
CASSETGNQPQHF
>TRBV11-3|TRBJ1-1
CASSLDAGHTNTEAFF
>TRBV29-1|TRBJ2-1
CSVGGGRGPPNEQFF
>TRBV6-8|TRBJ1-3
CASRGLGNTIYF
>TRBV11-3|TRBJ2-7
CASSLRTGTHYEQYF
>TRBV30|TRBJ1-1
CLAERNTEAFF
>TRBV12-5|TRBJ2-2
CASEPQATGELFF
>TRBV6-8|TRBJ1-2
CASSPKHGVKGGYTF
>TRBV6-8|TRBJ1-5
CASSGIVGNQPQHF
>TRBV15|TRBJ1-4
CATSRHNEGKEKLFF
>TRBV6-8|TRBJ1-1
CAAGGGTVNTEAFF
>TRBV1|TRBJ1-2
CASSPHPAVLEDYGYTF
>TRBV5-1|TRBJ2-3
CASSFSSGGDTDTQYF
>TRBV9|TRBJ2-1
CASSASPLGSDNEQFF
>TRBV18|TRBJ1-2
CASSPLPGGYTF
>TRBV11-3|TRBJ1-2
CASSFGQAFYGYTF
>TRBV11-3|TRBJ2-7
CASSLGSIPYEQYF
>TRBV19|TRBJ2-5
CASSTPGGAGQETQYF
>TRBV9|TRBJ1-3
CASSDHLQGSGNTIYF